These T cell receptor beta chains were read from a single sample in a study of human T cells and chemical hapten exposure. TCRdb itself ran the RACE reads through MiXCR, one entry per CDR3 protein. The sample has approximately 340,000 distinct CDR3 sequences; 6% to 8.5% are singletons. The sequenced sample was whole blood, obtained in connection with sensitization to the hapten diphenylcyclopropenone (DPC). The receptors were sampled from a woman younger than 35 with alopecia areata. Some clones in this sample may be carry-over from other donors' samples. Each CDR3 is given with its conserved first and last residue. D genes are given only for firm matches. Rows may omit the clone size; those that give it use once, few, many or a size class.

D gene	clone size	J gene	V gene	CDR3 DNA	CDR3 protein
TRBD1	many	TRBJ1-1	TRBV7-6	TGTGCCAGCAGCCCTAGGGGACAGGGAGGAGCTTTCTTT	CASSPRGQGGAFF
-	-	TRBJ1-5	TRBV6-6	TGTGCCAGCAGTAGAGGGTTTGGCAATCAGCCCCAGCATTTT	CASSRGFGNQPQHF
-	few	TRBJ1-2	TRBV6-6	TGTGCCAGCAGTTACGCGTACTATGGCTACACCTTC	CASSYAYYGYTF
-	few	TRBJ1-1	TRBV18	TGTGCCAGCTCCCTTTATGAAGGGCTGAGAACTGAAGCTTTCTTT	CASSLYEGLRTEAFF
-	many	TRBJ2-7	TRBV18	TGTGCCAGCCGGACGGATAGCTCCTACGAGCAGTACTTC	CASRTDSSYEQYF
-	-	TRBJ1-5	TRBV5-6	TGTGCCAGCAGCTTGGCCCTTGGTTCCTCCAATCAGCCCCAGCATTTT	CASSLALGSSNQPQHF
-	few	TRBJ2-3	TRBV6-2/TRBV6-3	TGTGCCAGCAGTGGGGACAGCACAGATACGCAGTATTTT	CASSGDSTDTQYF
-	-	TRBJ1-1	TRBV7-9	TGTGCCAGCAGCTTAGGAGGGTTTATGAACACTGAAGCTTTCTTT	CASSLGGFMNTEAFF
-	few	TRBJ1-2	TRBV12-3/TRBV12-4	TGTGCCAGCAGTTTTTCCGGGACGGGGAACTATGGCTACACCTTC	CASSFSGTGNYGYTF
TRBD1	many	TRBJ1-2	TRBV7-2	TGTGCCAGCAGCTTTCGTGCAGGGGGCGCGATAGGTGGCTACACCTTC	CASSFRAGGAIGGYTF
-	many	TRBJ1-2	TRBV12-3/TRBV12-4	TGTGCCAGCAGTTTAGGGAACGTCGGGGGACGCTATGGCTACACCTTC	CASSLGNVGGRYGYTF
TRBD2	few	TRBJ2-1	TRBV7-2	TGTGCCAGCAGCTTAGCGAGGACTAGCGCTGATGAGCAGTTCTTC	CASSLARTSADEQFF
-	many	TRBJ2-1	TRBV4-3	TGCGCCAGCAGCCAAGGCGCACAGTACAATGAGCAGTTCTTC	CASSQGAQYNEQFF
-	few	TRBJ2-3	TRBV5-1	TGCGCCAGCAGCTTGGGGGACACTAACACAGATACGCAGTATTTT	CASSLGDTNTDTQYF
-	few	TRBJ2-2	TRBV5-1	TGCGCCAGCCGTATGGCCGGGGAGCTGTTTTTT	CASRMAGELFF
TRBD1	-	TRBJ2-2	TRBV19	TGTGCCAGTAGTCTTCCTTGGGACAGGGGGCGTGGAAACACCGGGGAGCTGTTTTTT	CASSLPWDRGRGNTGELFF
-	many	TRBJ1-1	TRBV6-5	TGTGCCAGCAGGGTCCGGACGGGGGGCACTGAAGCTTTCTTT	CASRVRTGGTEAFF
-	few	TRBJ2-1	TRBV20-1	TGCAGTGCCCTCACAGGGAGCTCCTACAATGAGCAGTTCTTC	CSALTGSSYNEQFF
-	-	TRBJ1-1	TRBV28	TGTGCCAGCACCCCTACAGGGTCAAGAGCTTTCTTT	CASTPTGSRAFF
TRBD1	-	TRBJ1-1	TRBV6-2/TRBV6-3	TGTGCCACTCTCAGGACAGGGTTCATGAACACTGAAGCTTTCTTT	CATLRTGFMNTEAFF
TRBD1	-	TRBJ1-3	TRBV2	TGTGCCAGCAGGAAAACAGGGGGCTATGGAAACACCATATATTTT	CASRKTGGYGNTIYF
TRBD1	-	TRBJ2-3	TRBV4-3	TGCGCCAGCAGCCAGACGGGGACAGGGGACACAGATACGCAGTATTTT	CASSQTGTGDTDTQYF
-	many	TRBJ2-2	TRBV2	TGTGCCAGCCGCGGGACAAGAACCGGGGAGCTGTTTTTT	CASRGTRTGELFF
-	-	TRBJ2-1	TRBV14	TGTGCCAGCAGAAGAGGGGGGTACAATGAGCAGTTCTTC	CASRRGGYNEQFF
TRBD2	few	TRBJ2-1	TRBV6-5	TGTGCCAGCAGTCAAACTTCTAGCGGGGGGCGGAATGAGCAGTTCTTC	CASSQTSSGGRNEQFF
TRBD1	many	TRBJ1-2	TRBV27	TGTGCCAGCAGTCCCCAACCGGGACAGAGCTATGGCTACACCTTC	CASSPQPGQSYGYTF
TRBD2	many	TRBJ2-6	TRBV20-1	TGCAGTGCTAGAGATCCACTAGCGGGGAGCTCTGGGGCCAACGTCCTGACTTTC	CSARDPLAGSSGANVLTF
TRBD1	-	TRBJ2-7	TRBV20-1	TGCAGTGCACGTAATTCCGGGACAGGGTCCTACGAGCAGTACTTC	CSARNSGTGSYEQYF
TRBD1	-	TRBJ1-2	TRBV5-6	TGTGCCAGCAGCTTGGAGGACAGGGTTCATGGCTACACCTTC	CASSLEDRVHGYTF
TRBD1	-	TRBJ1-1	TRBV2	TGTGCCAGCAGAAGCGACAGGGTGAACACTGAAGCTTTCTTT	CASRSDRVNTEAFF
-	few	TRBJ1-4	TRBV6-5	TGTGCCAGCAGTCGGGCGTCCGGAACCCGAGAAAAACTGTTTTTT	CASSRASGTREKLFF
TRBD2	few	TRBJ2-5	TRBV24-1	TGTGCCACCAGTGACTTGGGGCAGCGGGGCGCAGAGACCCAGTACTTC	CATSDLGQRGAETQYF
-	few	TRBJ2-2	TRBV24-1	TGTGCCACCAGTGAAACAGTGGCGAACACCGGGGAGCTGTTTTTT	CATSETVANTGELFF
-	few	TRBJ2-1	TRBV28	TGTGCCACCCAGCGATACGAGCAGTTCTTC	CATQRYEQFF
-	many	TRBJ2-5	TRBV28	TGTGCCAGCAGTGGAACCGGGACCGCGCAAGAGACCCAGTACTTC	CASSGTGTAQETQYF
-	-	TRBJ1-1	TRBV11-2	TGTGCCAGCAGCTTAGATCAAATAGGGTCCGCTTTCTTT	CASSLDQIGSAFF
-	-	TRBJ1-2	TRBV6-1	TGTGCCAGCAGTGAAGCATGGTTAGCCTATGGCTACACCTTC	CASSEAWLAYGYTF
-	few	TRBJ2-5	TRBV9	TGTGCCAGCAGCCAAAACCCCCAAGAGACCCAGTACTTC	CASSQNPQETQYF
-	-	TRBJ1-5	TRBV6-5	TGTGCCAGCTGGGAGCATCAGCCCCAGCATTTT	CASWEHQPQHF
-	many	TRBJ2-7	TRBV4-3	TGCGCCAGCAGCCAAGGACAAGGACTCTCTTACGAGCAGTACTTC	CASSQGQGLSYEQYF
-	many	TRBJ1-1	TRBV28	TGTGCCAGCAGTTCGGTCGGGGCAGGGCCCACTGAAGCTTTCTTT	CASSSVGAGPTEAFF
-	-	TRBJ2-1	TRBV10-3	TGTGCCATCAGTGAGGAGGGTGGGGTCTTGGGCTACAATGAGCAGTTCTTC	CAISEEGGVLGYNEQFF